These 10 T cell receptor beta chains share one sample of origin, sequenced in a study of T cells expressing NK-cell markers. TCRdb re-called the 5' RACE reads; one entry per CDR3 protein, DNA not given. Seen in this sample are 300,000 to 450,000 distinct CDR3 sequences; the ten most common clones hold under 6.5%. Sequencing was done on a sample of blood T cells: a sorted CD56 or NKG2C T cell subset, CD4+ or CD8+ T cells, or bulk PBMC T cells (not recorded which). These receptors were collected from a man aged 18-70 years in good health.

CDR3: CASSARGQGINIQYF. The chain uses TRBV7-9 and TRBJ2-4; no DNA is available, so the TRBD1 call from TCRdb remains unchecked. The CDR3 is 15 residues long. CDR1 is SEHNR and CDR2 is FQNEAQ in the germline V gene (reference sequence).

The V and J genes are TRBV12-3 or TRBV12-4 and TRBJ2-7; TCRdb's assignment of TRBD1 cannot be checked, as there is no DNA. CDR3 size: 15 residues. CDR3 amino acids: CASSDTGTGYREQYF.

The chain is built from TRBV27 and TRBJ2-7; TCRdb names TRBD1, which stays unverified in the absence of DNA. Per the germline V gene, CDR1 is MNHEY and CDR2 is SMNVEV (reference sequence). This CDR3 has 15 residues. CDR3 region: CASSPTGGYGYEQYF.

The chain has TRBV6-2 or TRBV6-3 and TRBJ2-5; as DNA is missing, the TRBD2 call by TCRdb cannot be tested. This CDR3 spans 13 amino acids. Germline CDR1 and CDR2: MNHEY and SVGEGT. The CDR3 protein is CASTPGLAETQYF.

The chain's CDR3 is CASSPSGRVTKNIQYF. V usage is TRBV12-3 or TRBV12-4 and J usage is TRBJ2-4; TCRdb's D call, TRBD2, is unchecked because there is no DNA. This CDR3 is built from 16 residues.

The chain combines TRBV27 with TRBJ1-5. Germline V gene lookup returns CDR1 MNHEY and CDR2 SMNVEV (reference sequence). There are 16 residues in the CDR3. This CDR3 is CASSSSYSVYNQPQHF.

This chain connects TRBV2 to TRBJ1-2. The CDR3 has 13 residues. Germline values: CDR1 SNHLY, CDR2 FYNNEI. CDR3 protein: CASRGGRSYGYTF. The entire variable domain, with the rest obtained from reference TRBV2 and TRBJ1-2, is as follows: EPEVTQTPSHQVTQMGQEVILRCVPISNHLYFYWYRQILGQKVEFLVSFYNNEISEKSEIFDDQFSVERPDGSNFTLKIRSTKLEDSAMYFCASRGGRSYGYTFGSGTRLTVV.

This chain connects TRBV25-1 to TRBJ2-2; TCRdb calls TRBD1, which cannot be checked without DNA. The CDR3 is 16 residues long. Germline values: CDR1 MGHDK, CDR2 SYGVNS. The CDR3 protein is CASSDPDRGPAGELFF.

The chain has TRBV29-1 and TRBJ2-1; TCRdb names TRBD1, which stays unverified in the absence of DNA. CDR1 is SQVTM, CDR2 ANQGSEA, per germline. There are 14 residues in the CDR3. CDR3 protein: CSVEGQGFRGEQFF.

This chain uses TRBV7-6 with TRBJ2-1; TCRdb picks TRBD2, but there is no DNA to check that call. CDR3 length: 18 residues. Germline V gene sequence: CDR1 SGHVS, CDR2 FNYEAQ. This chain's CDR3 is CASSLEDRALPSYNEQFF.